This passage covers 23 T cell receptor beta chains from one sample sequenced in a study of blood T cell repertoires in COVID-19. Sequencing used immunoSEQ multiplex PCR; TCRdb keeps in-frame clones, though not all of them. Of 65,000 or so clones in the sample, roughly 80% are singletons; the top ten hold 5.5% to 7%. Sequenced material: peripheral blood. These TCRs come from a woman in her 50s with active or convalescent COVID-19.

Only one count was recorded for this clone. This rearrangement joins TRBV7-3 to TRBJ2-3; the D gene is possibly TRBD2 (5 bases). Trimming cost V 8 bases and J 0 bases, with 9 bases left between them. This CDR3 has 13 residues. CDR1 is SGHTA, CDR2 FQGTGA, per germline. The CDR3 DNA is TGTGCCAGCGGTCCGGGAAGCACAGATACGCAGTATTTT. This encodes CASGPGSTDTQYF.

This clone was counted between two and nine times. The genes are TRBV7-3 and TRBJ2-7; 10 bases fit TRBD2. This CDR3 spans 16 amino acids. V gave up 5 bases and J gave up 5 bases; unmatched junction bases: 12. Germline CDR1 is SGHTA and CDR2 is FQGTGA. DNA of the CDR3: TGTGCCAGCAGCCCCAAGGGGGGGACTAGCGTCGACGAGCAGTACTTC. Its translation: CASSPKGGTSVDEQYF.

This sequence joins TRBV7-2 and TRBJ1-1; D may be TRBD1 (5 bases). CDR1 SGHTA and CDR2 FQGNSA come from the germline V gene. Trimming took off 3 bases at V and 3 bases at J, with 8 bases between the two ends. This CDR3 comprises 13 residues. CDR3 in DNA: TGTGCCAGCAGCTTTTCCAGGGACACTGAAGCTTTCTTT. Protein: CASSFSRDTEAFF.

The V gene is TRBV6-5, the J gene TRBJ2-7, with 7 bases that match TRBD2. CDR3 length: 16 residues. Germline loops: CDR1 MNHEY, CDR2 SVGAGI. The V and J ends lost 0 bases and 1 base, in that order; junction bases with no gene match: 6. The CDR3 nucleotides are TGTGCCAGCAGTTACTCGCGGACTAGTTCTTCCTACGAGCAGTACTTC. This translates into CASSYSRTSSSYEQYF.

V and J are TRBV19 and TRBJ2-1; TRBD1 matches 7 bases. The germline gives CDR1 LNHDA, CDR2 SQIVND (reference sequence). The J segment lost 3 bases and the V segment lost 6 bases, leaving 8 bases of the junction unmatched. The CDR3 has 15 residues. This chain's CDR3 is CASSPSGTVYNEQFF. CDR3 DNA: TGTGCCAGTAGCCCTTCCGGGACAGTCTACAATGAGCAGTTCTTC.

The chain recombines TRBV9 with TRBJ1-3; TRBD1 matches at 9 bases. This CDR3 comprises 16 residues. From germline, CDR1 is SGDLS and CDR2 YYNGEE. V was clipped by 4 bases and J by 0 bases; unmatched bases: 5. In DNA, the CDR3 is TGTGCCAGCAGCACCATGACAGGGGGCTCTGGAAACACCATATATTTT. As protein: CASSTMTGGSGNTIYF.

This chain links TRBV18 with TRBJ1-1; no firm D call. Germline loops: CDR1 KGHSH, CDR2 LQKENI. The CDR3 covers 15 residues. Trimming removed 2 bases at V and 1 base at J, with 11 bases between. The CDR3, as DNA: TGTGCCAGCTCACCAGCAGGCAGGCCGAACACTGAAGCTTTCTTT. Translated, it gives CASSPAGRPNTEAFF.

The chain joins TRBV11-2 to TRBJ2-3; 10 nucleotides match TRBD2. The CDR3 has 16 amino acids. The germline CDR1 and CDR2 sequences are SGHAT and FQNNGV. With 3 bases clipped from V and 6 bases from J, the junction kept 9 bases outside the gene matches. In DNA, the CDR3 is TGTGCCAGCAGCTTCCAGCGGGAGGGCCGGGGGGATACGCAGTATTTT. Its translation: CASSFQREGRGDTQYF.

This clone came up once. The chain combines TRBV4-3 with TRBJ1-5, with 7 bases identical to TRBD1. There are 15 residues in the CDR3. CDR1 and CDR2 from the germline V gene are LGHNA and YSLEER. The trim removed 5 bases at V and 4 bases at J, leaving 8 bases unmatched. The CDR3 sequence is CASSSKGAGNQPQHF. CDR3 in DNA: TGCGCCAGCAGCTCAAAGGGGGCAGGAAATCAGCCCCAGCATTTT.

The chain couples TRBV18 to TRBJ1-5, with 7 bases fitting TRBD1. The CDR3 has 15 residues. Trimming at V came to 1 base and at J to 5 bases, leaving 5 bases not matched to a gene. Germline CDR1 is KGHSH and CDR2 is LQKENI. CDR3 sequence: CASSPRTGSDQPQHF. The CDR3 nucleotides are TGTGCCAGCTCACCACGGACAGGTTCCGATCAGCCCCAGCATTTT. Based on the CDR3 plus reference TRBV18 and TRBJ1-5, the full variable domain is NAGVMQNPRHLVRRRGQEARLRCSPMKGHSHVYWYRQLPEEGLKFMVYLQKENIIDESGMPKERFSAEFPKEGPSILRIQQVVRGDSAAYFCASSPRTGSDQPQHFGDGTRLSIL.

This clone was detected only a few times. The chain links TRBV7-2 to TRBJ2-7, with D maybe TRBD2 (7 bases). The CDR3 length is 16 residues. The V end lost 2 bases, the J end lost 7 bases, and 21 bases lay between the germline ends. CDR1 and CDR2 from the germline V gene are SGHTA and FQGNSA. The CDR3 region is CASSLFPRGPLGEQYF. The CDR3 nucleotides read TGTGCCAGCAGCTTATTCCCGCGGGGGCCCTTGGGGGAGCAGTACTTC.

The rearrangement joins TRBV4-1 to TRBJ1-1, with D maybe TRBD1 (6 bases). V lost 3 bases and J lost 5, with 19 bases in between. The CDR3 has 16 amino acids. Germline CDR1 is MGHRA and CDR2 is YSYEKL. CDR3 in amino acids: CASSQPMQGQRTEAFF. CDR3 DNA: TGCGCCAGCAGCCAGCCCATGCAGGGGCAGCGGACTGAAGCTTTCTTT.

The rearrangement links TRBV20-1 to TRBJ1-1, with no clear D. V lost 3 bases, J lost 9 bases, and 23 bases lay in between. Germline V lookup: CDR1 DFQATT, CDR2 SNEGSKA (reference sequence). The CDR3 totals 15 residues. The CDR3 bases are TGCAGTGCTAGTAGGGATGTGGGAGAACACAAAAAAGCTTTCTTT. It specifies CSASRDVGEHKKAFF.

The rearrangement links TRBV5-8 to TRBJ2-2; 7 bases map to TRBD2. V was pared by 3 bases and J by 4 bases, with 6 bases of the junction left unmatched. The CDR3 loop spans 15 amino acids. Germline CDR1 and CDR2: SGHTS and YDEGEE. The CDR3 region has the DNA TGTGCCAGCAGCTGGGAGGGGCGCGTCACCGGGGAGCTGTTTTTT. Protein: CASSWEGRVTGELFF.

The genes are TRBV6-6 and TRBJ2-1; the match to TRBD2 covers 11 bases. Per germline, CDR1 MNHNY and CDR2 SVGAGI (reference sequence). The CDR3 contains 16 residues. V trimming: 1 base; J trimming: 10 bases; junction bases outside the gene matches: 9. For the CDR3, the DNA is TGTGCCAGCAGTTACTGGAGTACTAGCGGGAGTGAAGAGCAGTTCTTC. Translation: CASSYWSTSGSEEQFF.

The chain couples TRBV6-2 or TRBV6-3 to TRBJ1-5, with 9 bases that match TRBD1. This CDR3 spans 15 amino acids. Germline V gene data show CDR1 as MNHEY and CDR2 as SVGEGT. J gave up 7 bases and V 1 base, and 5 bases lay outside the gene matches. The CDR3 bases are TGTGCCAGCAGTTACTTGGTACAGGGGGCCCAGCCCCAGCATTTT. As protein: CASSYLVQGAQPQHF.

The chain uses TRBV4-2 and TRBJ1-1; TRBD1 matches at 8 bases. The CDR3 has 18 amino acids. The germline V gene encodes CDR1 LGHNA and CDR2 YNFKEQ. Trimming at V came to 4 bases and at J to 0 bases, leaving 13 bases not matched to a gene. CDR3 nucleotides: TGTGCCAGCAGCCCAAGCGCCAGGGGGCTACTAGTGAACACTGAAGCTTTCTTT. It translates to CASSPSARGLLVNTEAFF.

The chain links TRBV12-3 or TRBV12-4 to TRBJ1-2, with TRBD1 as a possible D gene (5 bases). Trimming took 8 bases from V and 6 from J, leaving 16 bases between them. CDR3 length: 13 amino acids. CDR3 region: CASSVGAGHGYTF. Here the CDR3 DNA reads TGTGCCAGCTCGGTCGGGGCGGGGCATGGCTACACCTTC.

The chain combines TRBV2 with TRBJ1-1, with D tentatively TRBD1 (5 bases). Between the trimmed V and J ends, which lost 6 bases and 5 bases, there was a span of 22 bases. Germline values: CDR1 SNHLY, CDR2 FYNNEI. The CDR3 is made up of 16 amino acids. This CDR3 reads CASSTRGLAPGTEAFF. Here the CDR3 DNA reads TGTGCCAGCAGCACCCGGGGGTTGGCACCAGGGACTGAAGCTTTCTTT.

As regards this clone: At one end, the junction sequence differs from germline, possibly due to a read error. This chain connects TRBV20-1 to TRBJ2-7; 11 nucleotides agree with TRBD1. Per germline, CDR1 DFQATT and CDR2 SNEGSKA (reference sequence). The CDR3 is 11 residues long. This chain's CDR3 is CSARGTGGDLF. DNA for the CDR3: TGCAGTGCCCGGGGGACAGGGGGGGATCTCTTC.

The chain combines TRBV5-1 with TRBJ1-2, with 8 bases lining up with TRBD1. Germline V gives CDR1 SGHRS, CDR2 YFSETQ. With 0 bases clipped from V and 7 bases from J, the junction kept 11 bases outside the gene matches. The CDR3 has 16 residues. The CDR3 DNA reads as TGCGCCAGCAGCTTGGGGGTCTTGGACAGGGCTGGTGGCTACACCTTC. It specifies CASSLGVLDRAGGYTF.

This clone has only a few counts. V and J are TRBV18 and TRBJ1-4; D is possibly TRBD1 (6 bases). The V gene lost 1 base and the J gene lost 6 bases, with 12 bases spanning the gap. The CDR3 covers 15 residues. The V gene's germline CDR1 is KGHSH and CDR2 LQKENI. The CDR3 DNA reads as TGTGCCAGCTCACCACGGGGCGGGGGCGATGAAAAACTGTTTTTT. Residues: CASSPRGGGDEKLFF.

This chain connects TRBV7-8 to TRBJ2-7; 10 positions agree with TRBD2. CDR1 is SGHVS and CDR2 is FQNEAQ in the germline V gene. CDR3 size: 14 residues. V shed 7 bases and J 5 bases; nucleotides not matched to a gene: 8. The CDR3, as DNA: TGTGCCAGCACCCTAGGGAGCGGGAGGGACGAGCAGTACTTC. Residues: CASTLGSGRDEQYF.